This entry lists 31 T cell receptor beta chains sequenced from one sample in a study of T cells in Graves' hyperthyroidism and ophthalmopathy. Researchers amplified the TCR beta CDR3 regions from RNA transcripts. HTBI primers were the set used in a first-round RT-PCR of the TCR CDR3. TCRdb reprocessed the multiplex PCR reads via MiXCR and lists one record per CDR3 protein. Among approximately 700,000 distinct CDR3 sequences listed, 16% were seen once. The sample taken for sequencing was blood. All receptors derive from a man in his late teens or twenties with Graves' hyperthyroidism.

The table lists this clonotype with many counts. J is TRBJ1-2 and V is TRBV5-6, with TRBD1 matching over 7 bases. From germline, CDR1 is SGHDT and CDR2 YYEEEE. This CDR3 contains 14 residues. Losses at the gene ends were 4 bases for V and 5 bases for J; bases not matched to a gene: 8. Here the CDR3 reads CASSKTGSWYGYTF. The CDR3, as DNA: TGTGCCAGCAGCAAGACAGGGTCATGGTATGGCTACACCTTC.

The chain recombines TRBV12-3 or TRBV12-4 with TRBJ2-7, with 8 bases matching TRBD2. The length of the CDR3 is 14 residues. V trimming: 8 bases; J trimming: 2 bases; junction bases outside the gene matches: 8. CDR3 DNA sequence: TGTGCCAGCTCAAGCGGGAGACTCCCCTACGAGCAGTACTTC. The encoded protein is CASSSGRLPYEQYF.

The rearrangement links TRBV27 to TRBJ2-2; D may be TRBD1 (5 bases). V lost 5 bases, J lost 4 bases, and 11 bases lay in between. Germline values: CDR1 MNHEY, CDR2 SMNVEV (reference sequence). The CDR3 length is 14 residues. The CDR3 loop reads CASSLGHPTGELFF. In DNA, the CDR3 is TGTGCCAGCAGTCTTGGACATCCCACCGGGGAGCTGTTTTTT.

This chain connects TRBV3-1 to TRBJ2-2, with a possible D match to TRBD1 (5 bases). V was cut by 4 bases and J by 13 bases, with 13 bases left in between. The CDR3 consists of 12 residues. In germline, CDR1 is LGHDT, CDR2 YNNKEL (reference sequence). The CDR3, as DNA: TGTGCCAGCAGCCTGCCCGGACAACGGCTGTTTTTT. Its protein is CASSLPGQRLFF.

This clonotype has a count of ten or more. The chain couples TRBV12-3 or TRBV12-4 to TRBJ2-3, with 14 positions matching TRBD2. V dropped 5 bases and J dropped 3; count of bases not matched to a gene: 13. This CDR3 has 19 amino acids. The CDR3 reads CASSPSRLAGGRGTDTQYF. The CDR3 DNA is TGTGCCAGCAGTCCATCTCGACTAGCGGGAGGGCGGGGGACAGATACGCAGTATTTT.

There are a few counts of this clonotype. The rearrangement links TRBV13 to TRBJ2-4; D unclear. Germline V CDR1 and CDR2: PRHDT, FYEKMQ (reference sequence). V shed 6 bases and J shed 1 base, with 10 bases lying between them. CDR3 length equals 14 residues. The CDR3 loop is CASSKGTAKNIQYF. DNA for the CDR3: TGTGCCAGCAGTAAGGGTACGGCCAAAAACATTCAGTACTTC. The full variable domain, completed using reference TRBV13 and TRBJ2-4, is AAGVIQSPRHLIKEKRETATLKCYPIPRHDTVYWYQQGPGQDPQFLISFYEKMQSDKGSIPDRFSAQQFSDYHSELNMSSLELGDSALYFCASSKGTAKNIQYFGAGTRLSVL.

The chain joins TRBV4-3 to TRBJ1-1; no reliable D call. CDR3 length: 13 residues. CDR1 is LGHNA and CDR2 is YSLEER in the germline V gene. V lost 0 bases and J 8 bases, leaving 10 bases between the germline ends. The DNA for the CDR3 is TGCGCCAGCAGCCAAGATTTAACTCACGAAGCTTTCTTT. Translated: CASSQDLTHEAFF.

In its sample, this clonotype was seen many times. This chain joins TRBV3-1 and TRBJ2-7; 10 positions match TRBD2. This CDR3 comprises 15 residues. The germline V gene encodes CDR1 LGHDT and CDR2 YNNKEL (reference sequence). Trimming removed 4 bases from V and 1 base from J; junction bases left unmatched: 4. The CDR3 sequence is CASSLLLAGSYEQYF. The CDR3 nucleotides are TGTGCCAGCAGCCTGTTACTAGCGGGGTCCTACGAGCAGTACTTC.

The chain couples TRBV7-3 to TRBJ2-1; D is perhaps TRBD1 or TRBD2 (5 bases each). This CDR3 is built from 17 residues. Per the germline V gene, CDR1 is SGHTA and CDR2 is FQGTGA. V lost 2 bases and J lost 0, with 14 bases in between. DNA of the CDR3: TGTGCCAGCAGCTTACTTGGGGGTCTGAGCTCCTACAATGAGCAGTTCTTC. Its protein product is CASSLLGGLSSYNEQFF.

This clonotype was recorded at least ten times. In nucleotides, the CDR3 is TGTGCCAGCAGGGTGGACAATGAAGCTTTCTTT. This translates into CASRVDNEAFF. The J gene is TRBJ1-1, the V gene TRBV2; possible D gene TRBD1, 5 bases. Per the germline V gene, CDR1 is SNHLY and CDR2 is FYNNEI. V was trimmed by 6 bases and J by 7 bases, leaving 9 bases between them. The CDR3 is made up of 11 amino acids.

This clonotype was recorded at least ten times. This chain joins TRBV7-8 and TRBJ1-5; D remains ambiguous. The CDR3 runs to 12 residues. Germline CDR1 and CDR2: SGHVS and FQNEAQ. V was clipped by 2 bases and J by 9 bases, with 8 bases between them. CDR3 DNA: TGTGCCAGCAGCTTACCGGTCGGGCCCCAGCATTTT. It yields the protein CASSLPVGPQHF. Variable domain in full (rest from reference TRBV7-8 and TRBJ1-5): GAGVSQSPRYKVAKRGQDVALRCDPISGHVSLFWYQQALGQGPEFLTYFQNEAQLDKSGLPSDRFFAERPEGSVSTLKIQRTQQEDSAVYLCASSLPVGPQHFGDGTRLSIL.

This clonotype has a handful of counts. The CDR3 is CASSRLASSGANVLTF. The CDR3 DNA sequence: TGTGCCAGCAGTAGACTCGCGAGCTCTGGGGCCAACGTCCTGACTTTC. The chain recombines TRBV27 with TRBJ2-6; D is undetermined. From germline, CDR1 is MNHEY and CDR2 SMNVEV (reference sequence). V gave up 5 bases and J gave up 0 bases, with 11 bases separating them. The CDR3 extends over 16 amino acids.

This clonotype was recorded once. The DNA for the CDR3 is TGTGCCAGCAGTTTCGGGACAGGGTATCAGCCCCAGCATTTT. Translating it yields CASSFGTGYQPQHF. V and J are TRBV12-3 or TRBV12-4 and TRBJ1-5; 9 bases map to TRBD1. The CDR3 spans 14 residues. Trimming cost V 3 bases and J 5 bases; bases outside gene matches: 2.

This clonotype was found a few times. In DNA form, the CDR3 reads TGTGCCAGCAGTTTAACGGGGGGAGCCGGGGAGCTGTTTTTT. It specifies CASSLTGGAGELFF. V is TRBV27 and J is TRBJ2-2; 7 bases match TRBD2. Losses at the gene ends were 2 bases for V and 6 bases for J; bases not matched to a gene: 3. The CDR3 is made up of 14 amino acids. CDR1 is MNHEY, CDR2 SMNVEV, per germline (reference sequence).

The chain uses TRBV4-1 and TRBJ2-2; 8 positions match TRBD2. Germline lookup yields CDR1 MGHRA and CDR2 YSYEKL. The CDR3 consists of 16 residues. The junction had 7 bases not matched to a gene; V was cut back by 1 base and J by 6 bases. The CDR3 nucleotides read TGCGCCAGCAGCCAAGGGAGCGGGAGACGAGCCGGGGAGCTGTTTTTT. It translates to CASSQGSGRRAGELFF.

This clonotype was seen a few times. V usage is TRBV18 and J usage is TRBJ2-1, with TRBD2 matching 8 bases. Germline assignment: CDR1 KGHSH and CDR2 LQKENI. The CDR3 covers 12 residues. Trimming at V came to 6 bases and at J to 10 bases, leaving 5 bases not matched to a gene. The CDR3 DNA is TGTGCCAGCTCCGGGGGGGTACGCGAGCAGTTCTTC. Translating gives CASSGGVREQFF.

This clonotype was counted ten times or more. This chain uses TRBV10-2 with TRBJ1-2, with 8 bases identical to TRBD1. The CDR3 is made up of 13 amino acids. The junction had 4 bases not matched to a gene; V was cut back by 6 bases and J by 4 bases. CDR1 is WSHSY and CDR2 is SAAADI in the germline V gene. In DNA form, the CDR3 reads TGCGCCAGCAGAGGACAGGGATTCTATGGCTACACCTTC. This translates into CASRGQGFYGYTF.

This clonotype was seen a handful of times. V gene TRBV7-2 combines with J gene TRBJ2-5, with 9 bases that match TRBD1. CDR1 is SGHTA and CDR2 is FQGNSA in the germline V gene. Unmatched junction bases numbered 11, after V lost 6 bases and J lost 12 bases. The CDR3 totals 13 residues. CDR3 in amino acids: CASSYQIGTGKYF. The CDR3 DNA is TGTGCCAGCAGTTACCAAATCGGGACAGGGAAGTACTTC.

The chain employs TRBV24-1 and TRBJ2-5; 13 bases fit TRBD2. Germline V gene sequence: CDR1 KGHDR, CDR2 SFDVKD. J was trimmed by 5 bases and V by 10 bases; bases with no gene match: 9. The CDR3 length is 15 residues. The CDR3 loop is CATAGTSGIDETQYF. The CDR3 nucleotides read TGTGCCACAGCTGGGACTAGCGGGATCGACGAGACCCAGTACTTC.

CDR3 nucleotides: TGCGCCAGCAGCCAAGGCGGTGGGAGGGCCGGGGACACCGGGGAGCTGTTTTTT. As protein: CASSQGGGRAGDTGELFF. The V call is TRBV4-1, the J call TRBJ2-2; TRBD2 agrees at 7 bases. V was clipped by 1 base and J by 3 bases; unmatched bases: 11. The CDR3 covers 18 residues. Looked up from germline, CDR1 is MGHRA and CDR2 is YSYEKL.

This clonotype has only a few counts. The chain uses TRBV29-1 and TRBJ2-1; maybe TRBD2 (5 bases). V was shortened by 5 bases and J by 0 bases, with 14 bases between the two germline ends. The CDR3 has 15 amino acids. Germline values: CDR1 SQVTM, CDR2 ANQGSEA. The CDR3 sequence is CSVYRAGGSYNEQFF. The CDR3 DNA follows: TGCAGCGTTTATAGGGCAGGAGGCTCCTACAATGAGCAGTTCTTC.

In its sample, this clonotype was seen many times. The chain recombines TRBV7-9 with TRBJ2-2, with 7 bases identical to TRBD2. V was clipped by 5 bases and J by 1 base; unmatched bases: 10. The CDR3 has 17 amino acids. Germline-derived CDR1 and CDR2 are SEHNR and FQNEAQ (reference sequence). CDR3 loop: CASSHFSSGQNTGELFF. In nucleotides, the CDR3 is TGTGCCAGCAGCCATTTCAGTAGCGGGCAGAACACCGGGGAGCTGTTTTTT.

As to this clonotype: A read error may explain this, as a much larger clone is one base away. This chain joins TRBV3-1 and TRBJ2-7, with D perhaps being TRBD1 or TRBD2 (6 bases each). This CDR3 region has 15 residues. Deletions cut 4 bases from V and 5 bases from J, with 18 bases between. From germline, CDR1 is LGHDT and CDR2 YNNKEL (reference sequence). The CDR3 coding sequence is TGTGCCAGCAGCCGCAGACTAGGGGGAGGTCACGAGCAGTACTTC. Its translation is CASSRRLGGGHEQYF.

This clonotype was observed a few times. A read error may be the cause here, since a much bigger clone is one base away. The rearrangement uses TRBV28 and TRBJ2-3; a possible D gene is TRBD1 (6 bases). Trimming shortened V by 6 bases and J by 0 bases, and 13 bases separated the two germline ends. Per germline, CDR1 MDHEN and CDR2 SYDVKM. The CDR3 consists of 15 residues. The CDR3 here is CASSDDRRSTDTQYF. The DNA of the CDR3 is TGTGCCAGCAGCGACGACAGGCGGAGCACAGATACGCAGTATTTT. Based on the CDR3 plus reference TRBV28 and TRBJ2-3, the full variable domain is DVKVTQSSRYLVKRTGEKVFLECVQDMDHENMFWYRQDPGLGLRLIYFSYDVKMKEKGDIPEGYSVSREKKERFSLILESASTNQTSMYLCASSDDRRSTDTQYFGPGTRLTVL.

This clonotype was observed a few times. The chain joins TRBV27 to TRBJ1-5, with D unresolved. The CDR3 extends over 15 amino acids. The V gene's germline CDR1 is MNHEY and CDR2 SMNVEV (reference sequence). V dropped 8 bases and J dropped 2 bases, with 16 bases sitting between them. Here the CDR3 DNA reads TGTGCCAGCGGATCGGGAGGCGCAGGCAATCAGCCCCAGCATTTT. This encodes CASGSGGAGNQPQHF.

This clonotype was counted many times. The chain combines TRBV28 with TRBJ2-7, with no clear D. This CDR3 region has 12 residues. The V and J ends lost 5 bases and 3 bases respectively, with 8 bases between them. Per germline, CDR1 MDHEN and CDR2 SYDVKM. The CDR3 region is CASSPPFYEQYF. In nucleotides, the CDR3 is TGTGCCAGCAGTCCCCCCTTCTACGAGCAGTACTTC.

This clonotype was observed a few times. The chain has TRBV12-3 or TRBV12-4 and TRBJ2-5; D uncertain. Trimming left V 5 bases short and J 5 bases short, with 12 bases between. This CDR3 is built from 13 residues. The CDR3 reads CASSVRARETQYF. The CDR3, as DNA: TGTGCCAGCAGTGTTAGAGCTCGGGAGACCCAGTACTTC.

V gene TRBV24-1 combines with J gene TRBJ2-3; 8 bases map to TRBD1. The trim removed 3 bases at V and 3 bases at J, leaving 4 bases unmatched. The length of the CDR3 is 15 residues. Germline V CDR1 and CDR2: KGHDR, SFDVKD. This CDR3 reads CATSDPRTGTDTQYF. The CDR3 nucleotides are TGTGCCACCAGTGATCCTAGGACAGGGACAGATACGCAGTATTTT.

This clonotype was detected ten times or more. The J gene is TRBJ2-5, the V gene TRBV12-3 or TRBV12-4, with 9 bases lining up with TRBD1. The V and J ends lost 2 bases and 1 base, in that order; junction bases with no gene match: 5. The CDR3 is made up of 16 amino acids. DNA for the CDR3: TGTGCCAGCAGTTTAAGGGGACAGGGTGGCCAAGAGACCCAGTACTTC. Its protein is CASSLRGQGGQETQYF.

The chain joins TRBV7-2 to TRBJ1-5, with D tentatively TRBD1 (5 bases). There are 16 residues in the CDR3. Per germline, CDR1 SGHTA and CDR2 FQGNSA. The V end was cut by 5 bases, the J end by 5 bases, with 19 bases between. The CDR3 nucleotides are TGTGCCAGCAGCCCGCCGGGTCCTGGAGGGGATCAGCCCCAGCATTTT. This gives the protein CASSPPGPGGDQPQHF.

The chain uses TRBV11-2 and TRBJ2-1; weak D call: TRBD2 (6 bases). The CDR3 has 12 amino acids. CDR1 and CDR2 (germline): SGHAT, FQNNGV. Trimming removed 5 bases at V and 15 bases at J, with 17 bases between. Here the CDR3 DNA reads TGTGCCAGCAGCCAAACCGGGACTCCAAGGTTCTTC. Its protein is CASSQTGTPRFF.